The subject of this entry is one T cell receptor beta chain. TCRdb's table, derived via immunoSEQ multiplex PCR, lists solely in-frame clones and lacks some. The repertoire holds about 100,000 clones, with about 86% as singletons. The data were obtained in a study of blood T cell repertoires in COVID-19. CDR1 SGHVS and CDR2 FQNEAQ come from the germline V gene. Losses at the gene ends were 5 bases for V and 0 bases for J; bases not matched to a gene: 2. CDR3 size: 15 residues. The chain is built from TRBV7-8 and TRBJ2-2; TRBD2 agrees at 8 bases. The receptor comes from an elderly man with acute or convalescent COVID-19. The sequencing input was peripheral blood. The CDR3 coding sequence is TGTGCCAGCAGCCAGGGACTAGCGAACACCGGGGAGCTGTTTTTT. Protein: CASSQGLANTGELFF.